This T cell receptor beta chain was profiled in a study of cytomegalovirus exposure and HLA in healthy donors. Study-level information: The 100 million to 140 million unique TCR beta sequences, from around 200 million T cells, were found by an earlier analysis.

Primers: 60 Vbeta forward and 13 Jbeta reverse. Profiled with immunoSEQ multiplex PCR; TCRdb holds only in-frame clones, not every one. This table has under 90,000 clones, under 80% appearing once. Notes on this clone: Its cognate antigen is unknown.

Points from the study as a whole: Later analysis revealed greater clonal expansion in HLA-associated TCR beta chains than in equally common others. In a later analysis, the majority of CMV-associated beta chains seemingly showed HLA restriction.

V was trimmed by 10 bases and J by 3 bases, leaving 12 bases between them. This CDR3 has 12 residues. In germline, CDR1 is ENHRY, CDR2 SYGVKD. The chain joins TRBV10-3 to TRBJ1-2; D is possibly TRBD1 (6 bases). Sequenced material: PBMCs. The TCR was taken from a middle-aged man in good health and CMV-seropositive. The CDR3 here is CATRQEDYGYTF. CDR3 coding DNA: TGTGCCACCAGACAGGAAGACTATGGCTACACCTTC.